One T cell receptor (beta chain) is described in this entry. No antigen is known for it. This entry belongs to a study of shared clonotypes between healthy human individuals. Findings and caveats of the study: Several donors shared approximately 5% of their naive CD4 clonotypes. What naive subsets generally showed was a larger estimated richness than memory subsets showed. Genetic and exposure-history diversity was limited by the small donor number.

The repertoire was sequenced with immunoSEQ multiplex PCR; TCRdb's copy has only in-frame clones and lacks some. The profile covers fewer than 3 million clones, with 85% to 95% appearing a single time and more than 0.35% taken by the ten largest. With 0 bases removed from V and 3 bases from J, the gap between germline ends came to 11 bases. This CDR3 has 15 amino acids. Germline V CDR1 and CDR2: MGHRA, YSYEKL. Material for sequencing was naive CD4+ T cells from PBMCs. Subset indicated: CD45RA+ positively selected. This receptor was identified in a young man in good health. Some clones in this sample may be carry-over from other donors' samples. The genes are TRBV4-1 and TRBJ1-2; D may be TRBD1 (5 bases). CDR3 sequence: CASSQDHPGYYGYTF. The CDR3 DNA reads TGCGCCAGCAGCCAAGATCATCCAGGGTACTATGGCTACACCTTC.